This T cell receptor (beta chain) was recorded in a study of control samples from healthy donors and cancer patients. The protocol was immunoSEQ multiplex PCR, while the TCRdb copy is restricted to in-frame clones and leaves out a portion. Here the sample spans some 410,000 clones, about 93% being singletons. The receptor was isolated from a man aged 35-49 years with head and neck cancer. The sample consisted of PBMCs.

CDR3 sequence reads: CASSESARGTDTQYF. As DNA, the CDR3 is TGCGCCAGCAGTGAGTCAGCCCGCGGCACAGATACGCAGTATTTT. This chain joins TRBV10-1 and TRBJ2-3; D ambiguous. Germline lookup yields CDR1 WNHNN and CDR2 SYGVQD (reference sequence). The V and J ends lost 0 bases and 1 base respectively, with 8 bases between them. The CDR3 runs to 15 residues.